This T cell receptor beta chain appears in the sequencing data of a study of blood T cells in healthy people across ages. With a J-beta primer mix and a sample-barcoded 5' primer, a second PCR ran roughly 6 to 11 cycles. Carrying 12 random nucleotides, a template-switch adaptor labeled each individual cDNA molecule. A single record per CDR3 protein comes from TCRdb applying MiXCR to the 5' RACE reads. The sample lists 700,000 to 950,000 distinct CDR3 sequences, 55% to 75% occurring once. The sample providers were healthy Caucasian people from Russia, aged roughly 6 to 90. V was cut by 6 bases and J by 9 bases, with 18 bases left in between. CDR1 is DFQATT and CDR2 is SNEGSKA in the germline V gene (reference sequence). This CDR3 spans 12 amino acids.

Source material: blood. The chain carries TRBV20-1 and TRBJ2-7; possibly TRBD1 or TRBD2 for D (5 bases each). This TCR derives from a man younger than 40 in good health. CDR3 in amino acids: CSARDPQFRQYF. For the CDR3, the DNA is TGCAGTGCACGGGACCCCCAGTTTCGGCAGTACTTC.